This entry describes one T cell receptor (beta chain). Its target is unknown. The source of the sample is a study of Tregs in tolerant kidney transplant recipients. Study-wide background: The nonmyeloablative bone marrow transplants came from related graft donors, with transient mixed chimerism. Two populations were sorted: CD4+CD8-CD25+CD127- and CD4+CD8-4-1BB+CD40L-. General study results and limits: The most relevant donor-specific Treg TCRbeta repertoire apparently came from expansion with activated donor B cells.

V shed 6 bases and J shed 8 bases, with 14 bases lying between them. This CDR3 is 12 amino acids long. Germline CDR1 and CDR2: SQVTM and ANQGSEA. Here immunoSEQ multiplex PCR was the method, and the copy in TCRdb shows in-frame clones only, minus some. Among roughly 10,000 clones, roughly 89% were seen once, and the ten largest hold over 5.5%. V is TRBV29-1 and J is TRBJ2-1, with D perhaps TRBD2 (6 bases). The TCR was taken from a human patient who received a combined kidney and bone marrow transplant. The sequenced sample was Tregs from blood cultured with allogeneic cells, obtained before the transplant. The CDR3 DNA is TGCAGCGTCGCCATCGGAGGGGATGAGCAGTTCTTC. Translating gives CSVAIGGDEQFF.